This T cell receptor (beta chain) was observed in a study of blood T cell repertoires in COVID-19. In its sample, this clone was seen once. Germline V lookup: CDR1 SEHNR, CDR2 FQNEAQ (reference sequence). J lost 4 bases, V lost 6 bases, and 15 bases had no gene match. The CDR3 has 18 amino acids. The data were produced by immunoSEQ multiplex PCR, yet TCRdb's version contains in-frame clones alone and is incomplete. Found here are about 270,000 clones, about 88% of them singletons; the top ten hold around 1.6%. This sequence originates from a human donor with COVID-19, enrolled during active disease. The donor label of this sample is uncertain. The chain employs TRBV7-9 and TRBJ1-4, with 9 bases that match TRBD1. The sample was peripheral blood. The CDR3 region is CASRAPGQGPSSNEKLFF. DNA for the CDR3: TGTGCCAGCAGGGCTCCGGGACAGGGACCTTCTAGTAATGAAAAACTGTTTTTT.